This T cell receptor (beta chain) was obtained from a study of T cells in Graves' hyperthyroidism and ophthalmopathy. This clonotype was counted a few times. Regions amplified from RNA transcripts were the TCR beta CDR3 regions. The HTBI primer set served for first-round RT-PCR of the TCR CDR3. TCRdb re-analysed the multiplex PCR reads in MiXCR, keeping a single row per CDR3 protein. In the table there are about 640,000 distinct CDR3 sequences, around 20% of which are singletons. Patients having uncontrolled infection, another autoimmune disease, pregnancy or lactation were not included. Diagnosis rested on symptoms, serum thyroxine and TRAb, thyroid ultrasound, and orbital computed tomography. The authors took PBMCs from 7.5 to 10 ml fresh peripheral blood. The CDR3 covers 14 residues. Trimming at V came to 5 bases and at J to 8 bases, leaving 7 bases not matched to a gene.

The TCR originated in a young man with Graves' ophthalmopathy. V is TRBV12-3 or TRBV12-4 and J is TRBJ1-4; 8 bases are shared with TRBD1. The sample taken for sequencing was blood. The CDR3 loop is CASSRGDRREKLFF. CDR3 DNA sequence: TGTGCCAGCAGTCGCGGGGACAGGCGGGAAAAACTGTTTTTT.